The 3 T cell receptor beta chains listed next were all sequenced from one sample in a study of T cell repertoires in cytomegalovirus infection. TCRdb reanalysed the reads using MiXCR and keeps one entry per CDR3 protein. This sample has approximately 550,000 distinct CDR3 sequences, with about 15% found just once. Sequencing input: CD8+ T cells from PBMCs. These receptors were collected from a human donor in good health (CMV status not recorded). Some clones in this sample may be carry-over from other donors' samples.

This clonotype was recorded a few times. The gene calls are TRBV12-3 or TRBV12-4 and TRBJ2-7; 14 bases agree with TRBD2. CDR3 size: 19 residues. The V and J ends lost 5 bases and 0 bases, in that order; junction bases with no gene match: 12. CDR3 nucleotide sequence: TGTGCCAGCAGTCCGGGGGGGGGACTAGCGGGAGCGGGCTCCTACGAGCAGTACTTC. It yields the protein CASSPGGGLAGAGSYEQYF.

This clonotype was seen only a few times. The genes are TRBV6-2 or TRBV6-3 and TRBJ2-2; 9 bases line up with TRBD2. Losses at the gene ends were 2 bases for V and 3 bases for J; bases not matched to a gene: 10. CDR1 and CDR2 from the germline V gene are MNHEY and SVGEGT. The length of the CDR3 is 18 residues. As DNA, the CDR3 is TGTGCCAGCAGTTACGATTTGATAGCGGGAGAGGACACCGGGGAGCTGTTTTTT. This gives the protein CASSYDLIAGEDTGELFF.

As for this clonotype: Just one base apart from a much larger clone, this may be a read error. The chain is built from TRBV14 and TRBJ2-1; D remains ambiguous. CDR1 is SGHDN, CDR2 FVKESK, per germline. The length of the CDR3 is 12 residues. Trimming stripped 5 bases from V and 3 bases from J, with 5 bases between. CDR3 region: CASSEDYNEQFF. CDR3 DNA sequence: TGTGCCAGCAGCGAGGACTACAATGAGCAGTTCTTC.